The 25 T cell receptor beta chains below come from one sample, sequenced in a study of radiation and T cells in renal cell carcinoma. Stated time point: baseline pretreatment blood. The treatment is: 15 Gy SBRT to primary tumor, nephrectomy 4 weeks later. Measured with immunoSEQ multiplex PCR; TCRdb has only the in-frame clones, and not every one. Seen here are some 150,000 clones, around nine tenths observed once, and the top ten hold 12%. The material was blood, obtained from a patient whose treatment included radiotherapy and nephrectomy. Receptors originate from a woman aged 50 to 60 with renal cell carcinoma.

This clone was seen a single time. The V call is TRBV5-5, the J call TRBJ1-1; 9 nucleotides agree with TRBD1. The junction had 5 bases not matched to a gene; V was cut back by 2 bases and J by 3 bases. The CDR3 is 15 amino acids. In germline, CDR1 is SGHKS, CDR2 YYEKEE (reference sequence). The CDR3 DNA sequence: TGTGCCAGCAGCTTACAGGGGGCAGGGTACACTGAAGCTTTCTTT. Translated, it gives CASSLQGAGYTEAFF.

The chain employs TRBV18 and TRBJ2-3; no definite D call. The CDR3 totals 16 residues. In germline, CDR1 is KGHSH, CDR2 LQKENI. Trimming stripped 1 base from V and 0 bases from J, with 11 bases between. CDR3 nucleotides: TGTGCCAGCTCACCACAAGGAGAGTCTAGCACAGATACGCAGTATTTT. Encoded protein: CASSPQGESSTDTQYF. The full variable domain, with the rest looked up from reference TRBV18 and TRBJ2-3, is NAGVMQNPRHLVRRRGQEARLRCSPMKGHSHVYWYRQLPEEGLKFMVYLQKENIIDESGMPKERFSAEFPKEGPSILRIQQVVRGDSAAYFCASSPQGESSTDTQYFGPGTRLTVL.

This chain links TRBV6-5 with TRBJ2-7; tentative D call: TRBD1 (6 bases). The V gene's germline CDR1 is MNHEY and CDR2 SVGAGI. V lost 2 bases and J lost 7, with 21 bases in between. CDR3 size: 16 residues. The CDR3 here is CASSYMVGSGASEQYF. CDR3 DNA sequence: TGTGCCAGCAGTTACATGGTGGGGTCAGGGGCGAGTGAGCAGTACTTC.

This clone has just a few counts. One junction end disagrees with the germline gene, perhaps due to a read error. The genes are TRBV4-1 and TRBJ1-1; D call uncertain. The CDR3 totals 13 residues. Per the germline V gene, CDR1 is MGHRA and CDR2 is YSYEKL. CDR3 loop: CASSQGRTREAFF. The DNA of the CDR3 is TGCGCCAGCAGTCAAGGGCGTACGAGGGAAGCTTTCTTT.

This chain uses TRBV19 with TRBJ1-4; D is perhaps TRBD1 (6 bases). The V end lost 10 bases, the J end lost 5 bases, and 20 bases lay between the germline ends. This CDR3 is built from 15 residues. The V gene's germline CDR1 is LNHDA and CDR2 SQIVND (reference sequence). In nucleotides, the CDR3 is TGTGCCACCTCCCTCACAGGGATGGGGAATGAAAAACTGTTTTTT. It encodes CATSLTGMGNEKLFF.

V is TRBV4-3 and J is TRBJ1-2; 9 bases match TRBD1. V lost 0 bases, J lost 6 bases, and 5 bases stayed unmatched. CDR3 length equals 15 residues. CDR1 LGHNA and CDR2 YSLEER come from the germline V gene. The CDR3 loop is CASSQDSRQGDGYTF. In DNA form, the CDR3 reads TGCGCCAGCAGCCAAGATTCCCGACAGGGGGATGGCTACACCTTC.

V usage is TRBV5-4 and J usage is TRBJ1-3; unclear D gene. The CDR3 is 15 residues long. CDR1 SGHNT and CDR2 YYREEE come from the germline V gene (reference sequence). The germline V and J ends were trimmed by 1 base and 0 bases, with 8 bases remaining between them. The CDR3 is CASSLSGGSGNTIYF. The CDR3 DNA reads TGTGCCAGCAGCTTGTCCGGAGGCTCTGGAAACACCATATATTTT.

This sequence joins TRBV19 and TRBJ1-2; the D is unclear. V gave up 2 bases and J gave up 1 base, with 8 bases separating them. The CDR3 is made up of 14 amino acids. Germline lookup yields CDR1 LNHDA and CDR2 SQIVND (reference sequence). Written as DNA, the CDR3 is TGTGCCAGTAGTATATTTGACGGTAACTATGGCTACACCTTC. Its translation: CASSIFDGNYGYTF. Based on the CDR3 plus reference TRBV19 and TRBJ1-2, the full variable domain is DGGITQSPKYLFRKEGQNVTLSCEQNLNHDAMYWYRQDPGQGLRLIYYSQIVNDFQKGDIAEGYSVSREKKESFPLTVTSAQKNPTAFYLCASSIFDGNYGYTFGSGTRLTVV.

This clone was detected only a few times. J is TRBJ1-2 and V is TRBV2, with 8 bases fitting TRBD1. Germline V gene lookup returns CDR1 SNHLY and CDR2 FYNNEI. The V gene end was trimmed by 6 bases and the J gene end by 4 bases; junction bases not matched to a gene: 4. This CDR3 has 13 amino acids. The chain's CDR3 is CASSGQGSYGYTF. The CDR3 DNA is TGTGCCAGCAGCGGACAGGGTAGCTATGGCTACACCTTC.

The rearrangement uses TRBV5-1 and TRBJ1-1, with D maybe TRBD1 (5 bases). Between the trimmed V and J ends, which lost 3 bases and 1 base, there was a span of 13 bases. This CDR3 contains 15 residues. Per the germline V gene, CDR1 is SGHRS and CDR2 is YFSETQ. The CDR3 is CASSSDKVGNTEAFF. As DNA, the CDR3 is TGCGCCAGCAGCTCGGACAAGGTGGGGAACACTGAAGCTTTCTTT.

V and J are TRBV10-3 and TRBJ2-7, with 7 bases that match TRBD2. This CDR3 spans 15 amino acids. Unmatched junction bases numbered 12, after V lost 5 bases and J lost 5 bases. CDR1 is ENHRY, CDR2 SYGVKD, per germline. CDR3 bases: TGTGCCATCAGTAGAACCGGGACTACGCCCCACGAGCAGTACTTC. As protein: CAISRTGTTPHEQYF.

The V and J genes are TRBV19 and TRBJ1-2; possible D gene TRBD1, 6 bases. Per germline, CDR1 LNHDA and CDR2 SQIVND (reference sequence). The CDR3 length is 13 residues. Trimming cost V 7 bases and J 4 bases, with 13 bases left between them. CDR3 in amino acids: CASIRTAGYGYTF. The CDR3 DNA reads as TGTGCCAGTATCCGGACAGCAGGCTATGGCTACACCTTC.

The J gene is TRBJ2-3, the V gene TRBV25-1; 10 bases map to TRBD2. The CDR3 length is 18 residues. V lost 4 bases and J lost 2; bases outside the gene matches: 12. Germline loops: CDR1 MGHDK, CDR2 SYGVNS. The CDR3 sequence is CASSGSPLAGGHTDTQYF. In nucleotides, the CDR3 is TGTGCCAGCAGTGGTTCCCCTTTAGCGGGGGGTCACACAGATACGCAGTATTTT.

The J gene is TRBJ1-2, the V gene TRBV6-5; D is perhaps TRBD1 (6 bases). The CDR3 spans 13 residues. Trimming removed 7 bases from V and 4 bases from J, with 13 bases in between. In germline, CDR1 is MNHEY, CDR2 SVGAGI. The CDR3 DNA follows: TGTGCCAGCACCAAGACAGGAGGCTATGGCTACACCTTC. Translated: CASTKTGGYGYTF.

The chain is built from TRBV5-1 and TRBJ1-1; weak D call: TRBD1 (6 bases). Germline assignment: CDR1 SGHRS and CDR2 YFSETQ. The CDR3 is made up of 14 amino acids. Trimming removed 2 bases from V and 2 bases from J, with 10 bases in between. As DNA, the CDR3 is TGCGCCAGCAGCTTTAACAGGGACAACACTGAAGCTTTCTTT. Its protein product is CASSFNRDNTEAFF.

The chain uses TRBV5-6 and TRBJ2-7, with TRBD2 as a possible D gene (7 bases). Germline V lookup: CDR1 SGHDT, CDR2 YYEEEE. Trimming left V 3 bases short and J 0 bases short, with 19 bases between. The length of the CDR3 is 17 residues. The CDR3 bases are TGTGCCAGCAGCTGGGGGGGCTGGGGAAGCAGCTCCTACGAGCAGTACTTC. Translated, it gives CASSWGGWGSSSYEQYF.

This clone was counted once. The chain uses TRBV2 and TRBJ1-4; no clear D. This CDR3 contains 14 residues. The ends were cut back, 6 bases at V and 7 bases at J, with 15 bases in the middle. Germline CDR1 and CDR2: SNHLY and FYNNEI. CDR3 sequence (DNA): TGTGCCAGCAGCGTTCACGGGGAGGCTGAAAAACTGTTTTTT. It translates to CASSVHGEAEKLFF.

This chain joins TRBV4-1 and TRBJ1-5; D uncertain. With 3 bases removed from V and 0 bases from J, the gap between germline ends came to 12 bases. Per the germline V gene, CDR1 is MGHRA and CDR2 is YSYEKL. This CDR3 has 16 residues. The CDR3: CASSHSLIYSNQPQHF. The CDR3 DNA sequence: TGCGCCAGCAGCCATTCCCTTATCTATAGCAATCAGCCCCAGCATTTT.

The genes are TRBV9 and TRBJ2-2; 8 bases are shared with TRBD1. This CDR3 is built from 17 residues. V was pared by 0 bases and J by 4 bases, with 8 bases of the junction left unmatched. Per germline, CDR1 SGDLS and CDR2 YYNGEE. In nucleotides, the CDR3 is TGTGCCAGCAGCGTAGGGGGACAGGAGGCGTCCACCGGGGAGCTGTTTTTT. Translating it yields CASSVGGQEASTGELFF.

V usage is TRBV30 and J usage is TRBJ2-5; TRBD2 agrees at 9 bases. Per the germline V gene, CDR1 is GTSNPN and CDR2 is SVGIG (reference sequence). The CDR3 length is 17 residues. V shed 1 base and J 3 bases; nucleotides not matched to a gene: 12. The CDR3 DNA sequence: TGTGCCTGGAGTGGCAGAGTCGGCTTAGCGGGGGAAGAGACCCAGTACTTC. Its protein product is CAWSGRVGLAGEETQYF.

The genes are TRBV30 and TRBJ2-3; the D is unclear. V shed 0 bases and J shed 6 bases, with 13 bases lying between them. Germline CDR1 and CDR2: GTSNPN and SVGIG (reference sequence). The CDR3 length is 14 residues. The chain's CDR3 is CAWSVGREKDTQYF. The CDR3 nucleotides read TGTGCCTGGAGTGTAGGGCGCGAGAAGGATACGCAGTATTTT.

The V gene is TRBV6-1, the J gene TRBJ2-7; D is ambiguous. Trimming removed 8 bases at V and 3 bases at J, with 14 bases between. This CDR3 spans 13 amino acids. The germline CDR1 and CDR2 sequences are MNHNS and SASEGT. For the CDR3, the DNA is TGTGCCAGCGGGATCGGATCCCGCTACGAGCAGTACTTC. Protein sequence: CASGIGSRYEQYF.

The rearrangement uses TRBV7-8 and TRBJ1-1; TRBD1 might be the D (5 bases). Germline V gives CDR1 SGHVS, CDR2 FQNEAQ. Between the trimmed V and J ends, which lost 4 bases and 6 bases, there was a span of 15 bases. The CDR3 is 14 amino acids. The CDR3 DNA follows: TGTGCCAGCAGCTCCTCGGCAGGGACGGCTGAAGCTTTCTTT. This sequence encodes CASSSSAGTAEAFF.

This clone is a singleton in its sample. The V gene is TRBV5-1, the J gene TRBJ1-1, with TRBD1 as a possible D gene (5 bases). CDR3 size: 16 residues. Germline V gene lookup returns CDR1 SGHRS and CDR2 YFSETQ. Trimming took off 0 bases at V and 0 bases at J, with 12 bases between the two ends. CDR3 DNA: TGCGCCAGCAGCTTGGAAGGGGCGGACATGAACACTGAAGCTTTCTTT. The encoded protein is CASSLEGADMNTEAFF.

This chain connects TRBV10-1 to TRBJ1-4; TRBD1 agrees at 7 bases. V lost 6 bases to trimming and J lost 8 bases; unmatched junction nucleotides: 12. The CDR3 length is 15 residues. Germline V gives CDR1 WNHNN, CDR2 SYGVQD (reference sequence). The CDR3 sequence: CASSEVNRGEEKLFF. The DNA of the CDR3 is TGCGCCAGCAGCGAAGTTAACAGGGGCGAGGAAAAACTGTTTTTT.